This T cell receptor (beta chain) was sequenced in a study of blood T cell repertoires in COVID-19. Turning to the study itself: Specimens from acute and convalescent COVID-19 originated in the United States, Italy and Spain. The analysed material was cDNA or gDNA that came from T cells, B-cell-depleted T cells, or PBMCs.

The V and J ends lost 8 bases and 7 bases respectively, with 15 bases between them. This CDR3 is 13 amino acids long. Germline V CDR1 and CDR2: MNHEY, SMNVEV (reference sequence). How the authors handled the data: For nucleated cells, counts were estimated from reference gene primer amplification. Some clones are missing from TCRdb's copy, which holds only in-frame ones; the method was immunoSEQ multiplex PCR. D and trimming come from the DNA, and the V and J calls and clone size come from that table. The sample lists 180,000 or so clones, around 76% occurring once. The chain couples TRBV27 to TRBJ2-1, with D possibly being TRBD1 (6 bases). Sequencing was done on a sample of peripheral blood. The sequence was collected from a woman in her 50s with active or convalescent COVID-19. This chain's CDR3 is CASSQGRFNEQFF. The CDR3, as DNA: TGTGCCAGCTCCCAGGGGCGCTTTAATGAGCAGTTCTTC.